The following is a T cell receptor (beta chain) sequence with its context. Germline V gene data show CDR1 as SQVTM and CDR2 as ANQGSEA. Trimming removed 6 bases from V and 1 base from J, with 13 bases in between. The CDR3 has 14 amino acids. Using unique molecular identifiers, the investigators prepared the TCRbeta library. TCRdb re-derived calls from the PCR reads in MiXCR, one entry per CDR3 protein. The repertoire holds about 540,000 distinct CDR3 sequences, with about 18% as singletons. The record originates from a study of T-cell reconstitution after alpha-beta-depleted transplantation in children.

This material consisted of PBMCs from the stem cell graft donor, taken from the stem cell graft. The genes are TRBV29-1 and TRBJ1-3; D unresolved. The source is a human donor who donated a stem cell graft to a child with acute lymphoblastic leukemia. This chain's CDR3 is CSVIFTRSGNTIYF. The DNA for the CDR3 is TGCAGCGTAATCTTTACACGGTCTGGAAACACCATATATTTT.